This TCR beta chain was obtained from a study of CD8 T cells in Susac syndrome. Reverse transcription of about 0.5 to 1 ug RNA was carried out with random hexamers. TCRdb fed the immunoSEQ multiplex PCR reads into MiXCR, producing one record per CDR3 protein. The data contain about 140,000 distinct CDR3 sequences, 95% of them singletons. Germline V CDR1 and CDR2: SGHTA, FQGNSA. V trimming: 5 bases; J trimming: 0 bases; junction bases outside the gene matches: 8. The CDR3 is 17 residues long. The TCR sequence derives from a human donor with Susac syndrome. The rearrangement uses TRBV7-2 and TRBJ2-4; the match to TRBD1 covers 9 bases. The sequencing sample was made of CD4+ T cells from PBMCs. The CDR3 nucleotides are TGTGCCAGCAGCCAGGACAGGGGTTTCTCAGCCAAAAACATTCAGTACTTC. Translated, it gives CASSQDRGFSAKNIQYF.